This T cell receptor (beta chain) derives from a study of regulatory T cells in long-lasting Graves disease. This clonotype occurred a few times. Arm-PCR with iRepertoire HTBI primers amplified the CDR3 regions for these TCR beta libraries. Authors' data handling: The samples included approximately 60 TRBV and over 13 TRBJ segments. Via MiXCR, TCRdb re-called the multiplex PCR reads, giving one row per CDR3 protein. These V and J calls derive from TCRdb rather than the authors' analysis. The data show some 230,000 distinct CDR3 sequences, 15% to 20% seen once. The sample's time point: newly diagnosed GD, antithyroid drugs for less than 3 months. Preparation of the TCR library used RNA extracted from PBMCs. Germline V gives CDR1 SGHRS, CDR2 YFSETQ. This CDR3 comprises 16 residues. Trimming left V 4 bases short and J 4 bases short, with 17 bases between.

The TCR originated in a female donor with Graves disease. The chain is built from TRBV5-1 and TRBJ2-2; TRBD1 or TRBD2 may be the D gene (5 bases each). This specimen was peripheral blood mononuclear cells (PBMCs), taken at new diagnosis, from a patient treated with antithyroid drugs. The CDR3 DNA reads as TGCGCCAGCAGCCTAACCTCGGGGCATCCCACCGGGGAGCTGTTTTTT. Encoded protein: CASSLTSGHPTGELFF. Based on the CDR3 plus reference TRBV5-1 and TRBJ2-2, the full variable domain is KAGVTQTPRYLIKTRGQQVTLSCSPISGHRSVSWYQQTPGQGLQFLFEYFSETQRNKGNFPGRFSGRQFSNSRSEMNVSTLELGDSALYLCASSLTSGHPTGELFFGEGSRLTVL.